A single sample is the source of the 20 T cell receptor beta chains below, sequenced in a study of blood T cell repertoires in COVID-19. Using immunoSEQ multiplex PCR, the repertoire was profiled, and TCRdb retains in-frame clones only, with some absent. The sample carries 250,000 to 300,000 clones, around 90% recorded once. Sequenced input: peripheral blood. These receptors came from a woman in her 70s with COVID-19, enrolled during active disease.

In regard to this clone: Its ends do not fully match the called genes, so a read error is possible. The chain is built from TRBV10-3 and TRBJ1-1; possible D gene TRBD1, 5 bases. This CDR3 contains 14 residues. From germline, CDR1 is ENHRY and CDR2 SYGVKD. Here the CDR3 reads CAISESQGFGEAFF. In DNA, the CDR3 is TGTGCCATCAGCGAGTCCCAGGGTTTCGGTGAAGCTTTCTTT.

The rearrangement links TRBV19 to TRBJ1-2; 7 bases are a match to TRBD1. Germline V gives CDR1 LNHDA, CDR2 SQIVND (reference sequence). V shed 8 bases, J shed 5 bases, and the junction held 11 bases outside the gene matches. The CDR3 is made up of 14 amino acids. Written as DNA, the CDR3 is TGTGCCAGTGGCGAGCAGGGGGTTCATTATGGCTACACCTTC. The encoded protein is CASGEQGVHYGYTF.

The chain carries TRBV29-1 and TRBJ2-1, with a tentative D call TRBD2 (6 bases). Germline values: CDR1 SQVTM, CDR2 ANQGSEA. CDR3 length equals 12 residues. Trimming took 6 bases from V and 10 from J, leaving 16 bases between them. The CDR3 here is CSVAKGLGEQFF. For the CDR3, the DNA is TGCAGCGTAGCTAAGGGACTCGGGGAGCAGTTCTTC.

V is TRBV18 and J is TRBJ1-3; 7 bases align to TRBD1. Germline CDR1 reads KGHSH; CDR2 reads LQKENI. The CDR3 runs to 16 residues. Trimming took 0 bases from V and 4 from J; bases not matched to a gene: 6. CDR3 nucleotide sequence: TGTGCCAGCTCACCACCGACAGGGACAGCAGGAAACACCATATATTTT. Amino acid sequence: CASSPPTGTAGNTIYF. The full variable domain, its missing parts supplied by reference TRBV18 and TRBJ1-3, is NAGVMQNPRHLVRRRGQEARLRCSPMKGHSHVYWYRQLPEEGLKFMVYLQKENIIDESGMPKERFSAEFPKEGPSILRIQQVVRGDSAAYFCASSPPTGTAGNTIYFGEGSWLTVV.

CDR3 region: CASSDPGKVAFF. The CDR3 DNA reads as TGTGCCAGCAGTGACCCAGGGAAGGTAGCTTTCTTT. This chain joins TRBV2 and TRBJ1-1; the D gene is possibly TRBD1 (5 bases). Germline V gene sequence: CDR1 SNHLY, CDR2 FYNNEI. The V end lost 3 bases, the J end lost 10 bases, and 12 bases lay between the germline ends. CDR3 length: 12 residues.

The chain couples TRBV18 to TRBJ1-4; D not resolved. The V and J ends lost 6 bases and 4 bases respectively, with 15 bases between them. This CDR3 is built from 15 residues. Germline V gives CDR1 KGHSH, CDR2 LQKENI. CDR3 in amino acids: CASSSRHAFNEKLFF. The DNA of the CDR3 is TGTGCCAGCTCTTCCCGACATGCCTTTAATGAAAAACTGTTTTTT.

The J gene is TRBJ2-3, the V gene TRBV30; 10 bases are shared with TRBD2. V trimming: 5 bases; J trimming: 0 bases; junction bases outside the gene matches: 5. CDR1 GTSNPN and CDR2 SVGIG come from the germline V gene (reference sequence). The CDR3 is 15 residues long. DNA for the CDR3: TGTGCCTGGGGCACTAGCGGGGTTAGCACAGATACGCAGTATTTT. This translates into CAWGTSGVSTDTQYF.

CDR3: CASSFRAQVPPYEQYF. CDR3 bases: TGTGCCAGCAGTTTTAGGGCACAGGTGCCCCCCTACGAGCAGTACTTC. The chain carries TRBV27 and TRBJ2-7; TRBD1 is a possible D gene (5 bases). The CDR3 covers 16 residues. The V gene lost 3 bases and the J gene lost 2 bases, with 17 bases spanning the gap. Germline CDR1 and CDR2: MNHEY and SMNVEV (reference sequence).

The rearrangement links TRBV3-1 (or the pseudogene TRBV3-2) to TRBJ2-7; D is ambiguous. The CDR3 consists of 12 residues. Germline V lookup: CDR1 LGHDT, CDR2 YNNKEL (reference sequence). V was shortened by 1 base and J by 6 bases, with 7 bases between the two germline ends. CDR3 sequence: CASSQGLSEQYF. CDR3 bases: TGTGCCAGCAGCCAAGGATTGAGCGAGCAGTACTTC.

The CDR3 region is CASRFPGPGHYGYTF. In DNA, the CDR3 is TGTGCAAGTCGCTTCCCAGGGCCCGGACACTATGGCTACACCTTC. This chain joins TRBV12-2 and TRBJ1-2; TRBD1 is taken as the D call from the table, unchecked against the DNA. TRBV12-2 is listed as a pseudogene. The CDR3 is 15 amino acids.

Comments on this clone: The same CDR3 can be traced to other DNA sequences in this sample. This sequence joins TRBV28 and TRBJ1-5; the D is unclear. The CDR3 is made up of 15 amino acids. V was trimmed by 6 bases and J by 0 bases, leaving 12 bases between them. The germline V gene has CDR1 MDHEN and CDR2 SYDVKM. The CDR3 loop is CASRPTGDSNQPQHF. CDR3 DNA sequence: TGTGCCAGCAGGCCTACCGGGGATAGCAATCAGCCCCAGCATTTT.

This clone was seen only once. The chain employs TRBV3-1 (or the pseudogene TRBV3-2) and TRBJ1-6; no clear D. V lost 0 bases, J lost 7 bases, and 13 bases lay in between. This CDR3 is 16 amino acids long. The germline V gene has CDR1 LGHDT and CDR2 YNNKEL (reference sequence). Written as DNA, the CDR3 is TGTGCCAGCAGCCAAGAACGACGACGGCGGAATTCACCCCTCCACTTT. It translates to CASSQERRRRNSPLHF.

V is TRBV7-2 and J is TRBJ1-3; D not resolved. Germline V lookup: CDR1 SGHTA, CDR2 FQGNSA. The V gene lost 5 bases and the J gene lost 0 bases, with 11 bases spanning the gap. The CDR3 has 15 amino acids. For the CDR3, the DNA is TGTGCCAGCAGCCAACAAACCGACTCTGGAAACACCATATATTTT. Amino acids: CASSQQTDSGNTIYF. The entire variable domain, with the rest obtained from reference TRBV7-2 and TRBJ1-3, is as follows: GAGVSQSPSNKVTEKGKDVELRCDPISGHTALYWYRQSLGQGLEFLIYFQGNSAPDKSGLPSDRFSAERTGGSVSTLTIQRTQQEDSAVYLCASSQQTDSGNTIYFGEGSWLTVV.

The V call is TRBV9, the J call TRBJ2-5; a weak D match, TRBD1 (5 bases). The ends were cut back, 3 bases at V and 0 bases at J, with 12 bases in the middle. The CDR3 covers 15 residues. Germline V gene lookup returns CDR1 SGDLS and CDR2 YYNGEE. The CDR3 DNA follows: TGTGCCAGCAGCGCACAGGCCACGAACCAAGAGACCCAGTACTTC. This codes for CASSAQATNQETQYF.

J is TRBJ1-4 and V is TRBV25-1; TRBD1 is a possible D gene (6 bases). Germline V lookup: CDR1 MGHDK, CDR2 SYGVNS. V was clipped by 4 bases and J by 8 bases, with 14 bases between them. CDR3 size: 14 residues. CDR3 residues: CASSAYRAREKLFF. The CDR3 DNA follows: TGTGCCAGCAGTGCGTACAGGGCGCGGGAAAAACTGTTTTTT.

The chain has TRBV13 and TRBJ1-1; a weak D match, TRBD1 (5 bases). Per the germline V gene, CDR1 is PRHDT and CDR2 is FYEKMQ (reference sequence). V was cut by 0 bases and J by 7 bases, with 15 bases left in between. This CDR3 has 15 amino acids. The CDR3 region is CASSLGSVRAVEAFF. Written as DNA, the CDR3 is TGTGCCAGCAGCTTAGGGTCGGTCAGGGCGGTTGAAGCTTTCTTT.

This sequence joins TRBV18 and TRBJ2-5; D unresolved. Trimming pared 6 bases from V and 0 bases from J, leaving 11 bases between. CDR1 is KGHSH, CDR2 LQKENI, per germline. The CDR3 spans 14 residues. The CDR3 region is CASSPTLYQETQYF. DNA of the CDR3: TGTGCCAGCTCCCCTACTTTGTACCAAGAGACCCAGTACTTC.

V and J are TRBV18 and TRBJ1-1; TRBD1 might be the D (6 bases). This CDR3 has 13 residues. Germline CDR1 reads KGHSH; CDR2 reads LQKENI. V lost 5 bases, J lost 3 bases, and 10 bases lay in between. CDR3 residues: CASSRTEDTEAFF. The CDR3 DNA sequence: TGTGCCAGCTCAAGGACAGAAGACACTGAAGCTTTCTTT.

The chain has TRBV18 and TRBJ2-3, with D unresolved. This CDR3 contains 12 residues. V gave up 3 bases and J gave up 2 bases, with 3 bases separating them. From germline, CDR1 is KGHSH and CDR2 LQKENI. The CDR3 loop is CASSPNTDTQYF. CDR3 nucleotides: TGTGCCAGCTCACCCAACACAGATACGCAGTATTTT.

This clone occurred once. The chain has TRBV10-2 and TRBJ2-7, with 8 bases fitting TRBD1. The CDR3 runs to 17 residues. The ends lost 3 bases at V and 2 bases at J; junction bases unmatched: 12. Germline V gives CDR1 WSHSY, CDR2 SAAADI. CDR3 sequence (DNA): TGCGCCAGCAGTGACCCAAACCGGGACAGGAGTCCCTACGAGCAGTACTTC. Encoded protein: CASSDPNRDRSPYEQYF.